These 6 T cell receptor beta chains were all obtained from the same sample, sequenced in a study of blood T cell repertoires in COVID-19. Using immunoSEQ multiplex PCR, the repertoire was profiled, and TCRdb retains in-frame clones only, with some absent. The table includes around 220,000 clones, 90% to 95% detected once. Sequenced: PBMCs or T cells enriched from blood (not recorded which). The receptors were sampled from a woman aged 18 to 35 who had recovered from COVID-19.

This sequence joins TRBV5-8 and TRBJ2-7; 9 bases match TRBD1. J was trimmed by 2 bases and V by 0 bases; bases with no gene match: 3. The CDR3 loop spans 15 amino acids. Germline V gene data show CDR1 as SGHTS and CDR2 as YDEGEE. Here the CDR3 DNA reads TGTGCCAGCAGCTTGGTGAGACAGGGGGCCTACGAGCAGTACTTC. Translating gives CASSLVRQGAYEQYF.

This chain uses TRBV7-8 with TRBJ1-5; possibly TRBD1 for D (5 bases). CDR1 and CDR2 from the germline V gene are SGHVS and FQNEAQ. The CDR3 contains 14 residues. The ends were cut back, 4 bases at V and 3 bases at J, with 10 bases in the middle. In DNA, the CDR3 is TGTGCCAGCAGCTGGCGCGGGGCCAATCAGCCCCAGCATTTT. It specifies CASSWRGANQPQHF.

The gene calls are TRBV19 and TRBJ2-1; 9 nucleotides line up with TRBD2. CDR3 size: 14 residues. The J segment lost 9 bases and the V segment lost 5 bases, leaving 8 bases of the junction unmatched. Germline assignment: CDR1 LNHDA and CDR2 SQIVND (reference sequence). The CDR3: CASSLVAGAREQFF. CDR3 nucleotides: TGTGCCAGTAGTTTGGTAGCGGGAGCCCGTGAGCAGTTCTTC.

This CDR3 reads CASSTQTALGYTF. CDR3 DNA: TGTGCCAGTAGTACCCAGACAGCGTTGGGCTACACCTTC. This chain uses TRBV19 with TRBJ1-2; weak D call: TRBD1 (5 bases). The germline V gene has CDR1 LNHDA and CDR2 SQIVND (reference sequence). Trimming stripped 4 bases from V and 8 bases from J, with 14 bases between. The CDR3 contains 13 residues.

J is TRBJ1-4 and V is TRBV5-6; possibly TRBD1 for D (5 bases). V dropped 4 bases and J dropped 8 bases, with 18 bases sitting between them. The CDR3 consists of 15 residues. Germline V lookup: CDR1 SGHDT, CDR2 YYEEEE. The CDR3 region has the DNA TGTGCCAGCAGCCCTAGACAGCAGAGAACAGAAAAACTGTTTTTT. This translates into CASSPRQQRTEKLFF.

The chain employs TRBV24-1 and TRBJ2-3; D might be TRBD2 (6 bases). The V gene's germline CDR1 is KGHDR and CDR2 SFDVKD. The CDR3 length is 13 residues. V was pared by 9 bases and J by 4 bases, with 13 bases between. In DNA, the CDR3 is TGTGCCACCGATGGCGGGGTCCCAGATACGCAGTATTTT. Amino acids: CATDGGVPDTQYF.